This entry lists 30 T cell receptor beta chains sequenced from one sample in a study of T-cell memory formation after mild COVID-19 (dated by TCRdb to about 2021). The library was prepared using 5' RACE. Sequencing instrument: Illumina NovaSeq 6000. TCRdb reran the public reads through fastp at Q25 and MiXCR, keeping productive beta chains. One record per CDR3 amino acid sequence lists the most common genes and DNA. This sample is represented by roughly 600,000 distinct CDR3 sequences; roughly 18% of them were singletons. Approximately 12% of the sample belongs to the ten largest clones. Material: PBMCs or a T cell subset sorted from them (not recorded which). The source of these receptors is an adult woman who had mild COVID-19 (a few samples of this study predate the infection). The sample titles of this study are shuffled in the database, so cell type and time point are left out; the donor was told from shared clones.

This clonotype occurred a few times. The chain links TRBV12-3 or TRBV12-4 to TRBJ2-7, with 16 bases matching TRBD2. The junction had 10 bases not matched to a gene; V was cut back by 3 bases and J by 5 bases. The CDR3 is made up of 18 amino acids. The CDR3 nucleotides read TGTGCCAGCAGTTTCGGGACTAGCGGGAGGGCGGCAGGAGACGAGCAGTACTTC. It specifies CASSFGTSGRAAGDEQYF.

This clonotype turned up a few times. This may stem from a read error, because a much larger clone lies one nucleotide away. The rearrangement links TRBV6-5 to TRBJ2-7, with D hard to call. The CDR3 has 13 residues. Looked up from germline, CDR1 is MNHEY and CDR2 is SVGAGI. V shed 6 bases and J shed 2 bases, with 11 bases lying between them. The CDR3 coding sequence is TGTGCCAGCAGGCTGACTGTAACCTACGAGCAGTACTTC. This encodes CASRLTVTYEQYF.

The chain links TRBV5-1 to TRBJ2-7; 11 bases line up with TRBD2. The germline V gene encodes CDR1 SGHRS and CDR2 YFSETQ. This CDR3 has 15 residues. V gave up 4 bases and J gave up 7 bases; unmatched junction bases: 10. CDR3 sequence reads: CASSGRLAGRGEQYF. In DNA, the CDR3 is TGCGCCAGCAGCGGCCGACTAGCGGGAAGAGGGGAGCAGTACTTC.

As to this clonotype: A read error may produce the germline difference seen at one junction end. The rearrangement uses TRBV12-3 or TRBV12-4 and TRBJ2-4; no definite D call. The CDR3 consists of 14 residues. Written as DNA, the CDR3 is TGTGCCAGCAGCTTAGCAGACTCCAAAAACATTCAGTACTTC. It translates to CASSLADSKNIQYF.

This clonotype was found many times. The rearrangement joins TRBV12-3 or TRBV12-4 to TRBJ2-7; no clear D gene. Between the trimmed V and J ends, which lost 7 bases and 6 bases, there was a span of 16 bases. CDR3 size: 13 residues. The chain's CDR3 is CASTPFEIGEQYF. CDR3 coding DNA: TGTGCCAGCACCCCTTTCGAGATAGGCGAGCAGTACTTC.

V usage is TRBV20-1 and J usage is TRBJ2-1, with TRBD2 matching over 10 bases. The germline CDR1 and CDR2 sequences are DFQATT and SNEGSKA (reference sequence). This CDR3 is 13 amino acids long. With V trimmed by 6 bases and J by 3 bases, 2 bases remained unmatched. CDR3 amino acids: CSAASGGYNEQFF. Here the CDR3 DNA reads TGCAGTGCCGCTAGCGGGGGCTACAATGAGCAGTTCTTC.

The chain carries TRBV2 and TRBJ1-2, with TRBD1 identical over 9 bases. This CDR3 has 16 residues. The junction had 18 bases not matched to a gene; V was cut back by 8 bases and J by 8 bases. The germline CDR1 and CDR2 sequences are SNHLY and FYNNEI. CDR3 bases: TGTGCCAGCGAGTCCCCTAGAACCGGGACAGGGAAAGGCTACACCTTC. Amino acid sequence: CASESPRTGTGKGYTF.

This clonotype was detected many times. The rearrangement uses TRBV29-1 and TRBJ2-2; 9 nucleotides match TRBD1. Looked up from germline, CDR1 is SQVTM and CDR2 is ANQGSEA. V shed 3 bases and J 6 bases; nucleotides not matched to a gene: 8. The CDR3 is 15 residues long. The CDR3 loop is CSVEKGQGKAGELFF. The CDR3 coding sequence is TGCAGCGTTGAGAAAGGACAGGGGAAAGCCGGGGAGCTGTTTTTT.

This clonotype was observed a few times. The gene calls are TRBV4-3 and TRBJ2-2; D gene ambiguous. V gave up 8 bases and J gave up 7 bases, with 14 bases separating them. Germline lookup yields CDR1 LGHNA and CDR2 YSLEER. The CDR3 has 13 residues. The CDR3 DNA is TGCGCCAGCTCCGGGTTCGTAGGCGGGGAGCTGTTTTTT. Translation gives CASSGFVGGELFF.

This clonotype showed up just a few times. The chain recombines TRBV7-6 with TRBJ2-7, with TRBD2 as a possible D gene (5 bases). The germline V and J ends were trimmed by 5 bases and 0 bases, with 17 bases remaining between them. Germline V gene lookup returns CDR1 SGHVS and CDR2 FNYEAQ. This CDR3 is 16 amino acids long. Written as DNA, the CDR3 is TGTGCCAGCAGCCTAGGAGTTGAGGGTAACTCCTACGAGCAGTACTTC. It yields the protein CASSLGVEGNSYEQYF.

This clonotype was seen only a few times. This sequence joins TRBV5-5 and TRBJ2-3; either TRBD1 or TRBD2 may supply D (6 bases each). The CDR3 contains 16 residues. V lost 0 bases and J lost 0, with 11 bases in between. CDR1 and CDR2 from the germline V gene are SGHKS and YYEKEE (reference sequence). In DNA, the CDR3 is TGTGCCAGCAGCTTGGCGGGGGCCTGGAGCACAGATACGCAGTATTTT. As protein: CASSLAGAWSTDTQYF. The whole variable domain, remainder taken from reference TRBV5-5 and TRBJ2-3, is DAGVTQSPTHLIKTRGQQVTLRCSPISGHKSVSWYQQVLGQGPQFIFQYYEKEERGRGNFPDRFSARQFPNYSSELNVNALLLGDSALYLCASSLAGAWSTDTQYFGPGTRLTVL.

The V gene is TRBV29-1, the J gene TRBJ2-3; D gene ambiguous. V was clipped by 2 bases and J by 4 bases, with 7 bases between them. The CDR3 spans 12 residues. Germline CDR1 SQVTM, CDR2 ANQGSEA. CDR3 in amino acids: CSVEWTSDTQYF. CDR3 nucleotide sequence: TGCAGCGTTGAATGGACGTCAGATACGCAGTATTTT.

This clonotype was detected a few times. J is TRBJ2-2 and V is TRBV24-1; TRBD1 or TRBD2 may be the D gene (5 bases each). This CDR3 contains 13 residues. Trimming shortened V by 8 bases and J by 5 bases, and 11 bases separated the two germline ends. CDR1 and CDR2 (germline): KGHDR, SFDVKD. CDR3: CATIGGGTGELFF. CDR3 DNA: TGTGCCACCATTGGGGGTGGGACCGGGGAGCTGTTTTTT.

This clonotype has only a few counts. This chain links TRBV7-6 with TRBJ2-2; 11 bases are a match to TRBD1. Germline lookup yields CDR1 SGHVS and CDR2 FNYEAQ. The CDR3 is 15 residues long. V shed 3 bases, J shed 7 bases, and the junction held 4 bases outside the gene matches. The CDR3 bases are TGTGCCAGCAGCTTCCCGGGACAGGGGGTCGGGGAGCTGTTTTTT. Translated, it gives CASSFPGQGVGELFF.

In its sample, this clonotype was seen a few times. Here the CDR3 reads CASSLGLAGGFSGGELFF. CDR3 nucleotide sequence: TGTGCCAGCAGCTTAGGACTAGCGGGGGGCTTCTCCGGCGGGGAGCTGTTTTTT. V gene TRBV7-6 combines with J gene TRBJ2-2; 13 nucleotides line up with TRBD2. Germline V gene lookup returns CDR1 SGHVS and CDR2 FNYEAQ. Germline trimming cut 1 base from V and 7 bases from J; bases unmatched to any gene: 9. This CDR3 is 18 amino acids long.

This chain connects TRBV5-1 to TRBJ1-2; maybe TRBD1 (5 bases). Germline-derived CDR1 and CDR2 are SGHRS and YFSETQ. The CDR3 has 14 residues. Trimming left V 0 bases short and J 4 bases short, with 10 bases between. The DNA for the CDR3 is TGCGCCAGCAGCTTGGCCCGGGACCTCTATGGCTACACCTTC. Encoded protein: CASSLARDLYGYTF.

This clonotype was detected a few times. This chain links TRBV19 with TRBJ1-3, with 9 bases identical to TRBD1. CDR1 and CDR2 (germline): LNHDA, SQIVND (reference sequence). CDR3 size: 14 residues. V trimming: 6 bases; J trimming: 0 bases; junction bases outside the gene matches: 0. The CDR3 sequence is CASRDRGSGNTIYF. The CDR3 nucleotides read TGTGCCAGTAGGGACAGGGGCTCTGGAAACACCATATATTTT.

The genes are TRBV5-4 and TRBJ2-1; D gene uncertain. Germline CDR1 and CDR2: SGHNT and YYREEE (reference sequence). The CDR3 sequence is 12 residues long. V lost 4 bases and J lost 8, with 10 bases in between. The CDR3 here is CASSVGTYEQFF. The DNA for the CDR3 is TGTGCCAGCAGCGTCGGCACTTATGAGCAGTTCTTC.

This clonotype was counted a single time. The gene calls are TRBV4-1 and TRBJ1-3, with D uncertain. The CDR3 is 15 amino acids. CDR1 is MGHRA and CDR2 is YSYEKL in the germline V gene. V shed 1 base and J shed 2 bases, with 9 bases lying between them. The CDR3 coding sequence is TGCGCCAGCAGCCAAGGTACATTCGCTGGAAACACCATATATTTT. Translation gives CASSQGTFAGNTIYF.

The chain employs TRBV11-2 and TRBJ2-5; 10 bases line up with TRBD2. The J segment lost 1 base and the V segment lost 0 bases, leaving 5 bases of the junction unmatched. The germline CDR1 and CDR2 sequences are SGHAT and FQNNGV. This CDR3 is built from 17 residues. The CDR3 sequence: CASSLDSLAGAQETQYF. In DNA, the CDR3 is TGTGCCAGCAGCTTAGATTCGCTAGCGGGAGCCCAAGAGACCCAGTACTTC.

The CDR3 reads CASSEWGTSADNEQFF. DNA of the CDR3: TGTGCCAGCAGTGAATGGGGGACTAGCGCCGACAATGAGCAGTTCTTC. The chain has TRBV25-1 and TRBJ2-1; TRBD2 matches 10 bases. This CDR3 comprises 16 residues. In germline, CDR1 is MGHDK, CDR2 SYGVNS. V shed 1 base and J 5 bases; nucleotides not matched to a gene: 5.

The chain employs TRBV2 and TRBJ2-1, with a weak D call TRBD2 (5 bases). Germline V gene sequence: CDR1 SNHLY, CDR2 FYNNEI. CDR3 length: 16 amino acids. Trimming took 1 base from V and 8 from J, leaving 18 bases between them. CDR3 coding DNA: TGTGCCAGCAGTGAAGGACCAGGCAGGACTGGAGATGAGCAGTTCTTC. Protein: CASSEGPGRTGDEQFF. The whole variable domain, remainder taken from reference TRBV2 and TRBJ2-1, is EPEVTQTPSHQVTQMGQEVILRCVPISNHLYFYWYRQILGQKVEFLVSFYNNEISEKSEIFDDQFSVERPDGSNFTLKIRSTKLEDSAMYFCASSEGPGRTGDEQFFGPGTRLTVL.

This clonotype was seen only a few times. The genes are TRBV20-1 and TRBJ1-2; D is undetermined. The germline V and J ends were trimmed by 6 bases and 4 bases, with 21 bases remaining between them. CDR3 length: 15 residues. The germline V gene encodes CDR1 DFQATT and CDR2 SNEGSKA (reference sequence). The CDR3 is CSATAEGSFTYGYTF. The CDR3 DNA reads as TGCAGTGCAACGGCGGAGGGCAGTTTCACCTATGGCTACACCTTC.

The rearrangement joins TRBV7-2 to TRBJ1-5; D gene uncertain. The germline gives CDR1 SGHTA, CDR2 FQGNSA. V was trimmed by 0 bases and J by 5 bases, leaving 8 bases between them. The CDR3 extends over 14 amino acids. The CDR3 nucleotides are TGTGCCAGCAGCTTAGCGGGGTACGATCAGCCCCAGCATTTT. This sequence encodes CASSLAGYDQPQHF.

This sequence joins TRBV7-9 and TRBJ1-3; D not resolved. Between the trimmed V and J ends, which lost 4 bases and 1 base, there was a span of 5 bases. CDR3 size: 13 residues. Per the germline V gene, CDR1 is SEHNR and CDR2 is FQNEAQ (reference sequence). CDR3 amino acids: CASSSTSGNTIYF. The DNA for the CDR3 is TGTGCCAGCAGCTCCACATCTGGAAACACCATATATTTT.

This clonotype is a singleton in its sample. J is TRBJ1-1 and V is TRBV6-6; 8 bases line up with TRBD1. J was trimmed by 11 bases and V by 5 bases; bases with no gene match: 7. CDR3 length: 12 amino acids. The germline V gene encodes CDR1 MNHNY and CDR2 SVGAGI (reference sequence). The CDR3 sequence is CASSPQGDRAFF. The DNA for the CDR3 is TGTGCCAGCAGTCCACAGGGGGATCGGGCTTTCTTT.

This clonotype was recorded a few times. V is TRBV7-8 and J is TRBJ2-3, with TRBD2 matching over 8 bases. Germline CDR1 reads SGHVS; CDR2 reads FQNEAQ. The CDR3 runs to 15 residues. V trimming: 5 bases; J trimming: 3 bases; junction bases outside the gene matches: 7. Here the CDR3 reads CASSLGRAWTDTQYF. CDR3 coding DNA: TGTGCCAGCAGCCTCGGGAGGGCCTGGACAGATACGCAGTATTTT. Complete variable domain (other parts from reference TRBV7-8 and TRBJ2-3): GAGVSQSPRYKVAKRGQDVALRCDPISGHVSLFWYQQALGQGPEFLTYFQNEAQLDKSGLPSDRFFAERPEGSVSTLKIQRTQQEDSAVYLCASSLGRAWTDTQYFGPGTRLTVL.

This sequence joins TRBV6-1 and TRBJ2-5; 7 nucleotides line up with TRBD1. There are 14 residues in the CDR3. The germline CDR1 and CDR2 sequences are MNHNS and SASEGT. V lost 5 bases to trimming and J lost 5 bases; unmatched junction nucleotides: 8. DNA of the CDR3: TGTGCCAGCAGTTACGGGACAGATATGGAGACCCAGTACTTC. Protein product: CASSYGTDMETQYF.

In its sample, this clonotype was seen a few times. The V and J genes are TRBV7-2 and TRBJ2-5, with D possibly being TRBD1 or TRBD2 (5 bases each). This CDR3 contains 13 residues. Trimming pared 3 bases from V and 9 bases from J, leaving 14 bases between. Germline CDR1 is SGHTA and CDR2 is FQGNSA. The CDR3 DNA reads TGTGCCAGCAGCTTTCGGGGCCTCGAGGCCCAGTACTTC. It encodes CASSFRGLEAQYF.

This clonotype showed up just a few times. This chain connects TRBV7-2 to TRBJ2-3, with 7 bases aligning to TRBD1. The CDR3 is made up of 15 amino acids. Germline assignment: CDR1 SGHTA and CDR2 FQGNSA. Losses at the gene ends were 2 bases for V and 1 base for J; bases not matched to a gene: 3. The CDR3 DNA is TGTGCCAGCAGCTTACAAGGGACAGGCACAGATACGCAGTATTTT. Amino acid sequence: CASSLQGTGTDTQYF.